This TCR beta chain derives from a study of cytomegalovirus exposure and HLA in healthy donors. The wider study: Of all 400 or so donors who were genotyped, 81% belonged to the Caucasian-associated ancestry cluster.

Whole-study results and caveats: Later genetic work tied a missense DCLRE1C variant to beta-chain V and J trimming.

60 Vbeta and 13 Jbeta primers were used in PCR. Method: immunoSEQ multiplex PCR; TCRdb's copy keeps in-frame clones and lacks some. Of roughly 220,000 clones in the sample, about 75% were seen once. This clone was observed once. Its antigen is as yet unknown. The origin of this receptor is a woman under 40 in good health and CMV-seronegative. The sequenced sample consisted of PBMCs.

The chain's CDR3 is CAWRVVLGGTEAFF. The CDR3 DNA is TGTGCCTGGAGAGTGGTTCTGGGAGGCACTGAAGCTTTCTTT. This rearrangement joins TRBV30 to TRBJ1-1; D unresolved. Deletions cut 3 bases from V and 4 bases from J, with 15 bases between. Germline CDR1 reads GTSNPN; CDR2 reads SVGIG (reference sequence). CDR3 length equals 14 residues.